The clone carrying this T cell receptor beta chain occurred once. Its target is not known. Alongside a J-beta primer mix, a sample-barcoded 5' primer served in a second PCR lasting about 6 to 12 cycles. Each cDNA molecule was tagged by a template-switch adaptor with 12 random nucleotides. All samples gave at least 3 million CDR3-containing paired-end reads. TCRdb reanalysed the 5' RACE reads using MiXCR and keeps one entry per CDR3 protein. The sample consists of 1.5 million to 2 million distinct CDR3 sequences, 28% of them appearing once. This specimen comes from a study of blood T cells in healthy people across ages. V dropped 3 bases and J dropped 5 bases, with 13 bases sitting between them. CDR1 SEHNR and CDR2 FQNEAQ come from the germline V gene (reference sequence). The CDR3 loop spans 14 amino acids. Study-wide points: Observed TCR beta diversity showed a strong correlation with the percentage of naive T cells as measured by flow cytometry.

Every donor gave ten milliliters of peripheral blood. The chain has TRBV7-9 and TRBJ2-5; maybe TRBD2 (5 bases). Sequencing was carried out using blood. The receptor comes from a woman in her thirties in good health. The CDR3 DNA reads TGTGCCAGCAGCTTCGTCGTAGAGCGGGAGACCCAGTACTTC. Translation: CASSFVVERETQYF.